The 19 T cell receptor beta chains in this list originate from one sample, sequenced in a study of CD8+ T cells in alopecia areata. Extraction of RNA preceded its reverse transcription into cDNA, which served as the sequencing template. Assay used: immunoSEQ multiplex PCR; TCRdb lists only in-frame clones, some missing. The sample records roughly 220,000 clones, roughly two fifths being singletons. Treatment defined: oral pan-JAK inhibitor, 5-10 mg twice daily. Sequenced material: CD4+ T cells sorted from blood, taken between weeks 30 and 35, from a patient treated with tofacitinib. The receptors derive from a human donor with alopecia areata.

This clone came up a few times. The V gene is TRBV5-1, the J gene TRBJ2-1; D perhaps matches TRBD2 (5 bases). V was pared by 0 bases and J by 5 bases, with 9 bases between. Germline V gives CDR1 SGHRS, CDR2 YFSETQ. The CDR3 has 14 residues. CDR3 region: CASSLALANNEQFF. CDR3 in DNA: TGCGCCAGCAGCTTGGCGCTAGCTAACAATGAGCAGTTCTTC.

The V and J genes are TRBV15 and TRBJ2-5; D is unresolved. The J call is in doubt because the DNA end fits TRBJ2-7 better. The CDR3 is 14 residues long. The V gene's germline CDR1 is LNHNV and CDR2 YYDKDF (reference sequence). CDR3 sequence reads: CATSRGAARSEQYF. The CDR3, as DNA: TGTGCCACCAGCAGAGGGGCCGCTCGTAGCGAGCAGTACTTC.

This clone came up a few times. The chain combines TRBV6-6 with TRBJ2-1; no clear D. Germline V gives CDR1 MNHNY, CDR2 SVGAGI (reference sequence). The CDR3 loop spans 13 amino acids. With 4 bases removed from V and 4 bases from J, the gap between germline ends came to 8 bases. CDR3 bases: TGTGCCAGCAGTTGGAGCTTTTACAATGAGCAGTTCTTC. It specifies CASSWSFYNEQFF.

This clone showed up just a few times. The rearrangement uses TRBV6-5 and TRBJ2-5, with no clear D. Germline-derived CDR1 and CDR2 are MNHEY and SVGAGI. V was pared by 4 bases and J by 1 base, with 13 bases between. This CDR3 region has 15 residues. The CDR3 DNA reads TGTGCCAGCAGTTCCTGGAGATCCCTCCAAGAGACCCAGTACTTC. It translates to CASSSWRSLQETQYF.

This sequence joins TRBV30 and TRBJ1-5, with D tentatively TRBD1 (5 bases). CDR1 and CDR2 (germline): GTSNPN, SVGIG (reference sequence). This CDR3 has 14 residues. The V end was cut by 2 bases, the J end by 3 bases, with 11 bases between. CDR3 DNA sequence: TGTGCCTGGAGTCGAGACAGATACAATCAGCCCCAGCATTTT. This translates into CAWSRDRYNQPQHF.

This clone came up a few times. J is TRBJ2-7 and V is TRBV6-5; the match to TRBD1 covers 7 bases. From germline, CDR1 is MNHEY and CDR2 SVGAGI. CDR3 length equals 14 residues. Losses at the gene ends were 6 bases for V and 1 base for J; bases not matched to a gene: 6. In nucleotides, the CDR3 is TGTGCCAGCAGGTCGGGACAGAGATCCTACGAGCAGTACTTC. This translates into CASRSGQRSYEQYF.

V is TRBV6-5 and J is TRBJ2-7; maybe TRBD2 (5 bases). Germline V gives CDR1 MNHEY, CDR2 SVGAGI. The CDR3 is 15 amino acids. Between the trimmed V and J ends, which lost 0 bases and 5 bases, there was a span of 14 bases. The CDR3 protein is CASSYSIIGVDEQYF. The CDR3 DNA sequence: TGTGCCAGCAGTTACTCGATTATCGGGGTCGACGAGCAGTACTTC.

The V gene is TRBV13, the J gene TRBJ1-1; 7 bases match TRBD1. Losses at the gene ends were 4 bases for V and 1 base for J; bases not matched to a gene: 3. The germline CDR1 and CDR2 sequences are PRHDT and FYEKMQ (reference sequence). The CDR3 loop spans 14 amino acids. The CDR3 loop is CASSSGGKNTEAFF. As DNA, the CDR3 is TGTGCCAGCAGCTCAGGGGGGAAGAACACTGAAGCTTTCTTT. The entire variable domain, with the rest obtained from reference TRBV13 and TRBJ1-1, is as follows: AAGVIQSPRHLIKEKRETATLKCYPIPRHDTVYWYQQGPGQDPQFLISFYEKMQSDKGSIPDRFSAQQFSDYHSELNMSSLELGDSALYFCASSSGGKNTEAFFGQGTRLTVV.

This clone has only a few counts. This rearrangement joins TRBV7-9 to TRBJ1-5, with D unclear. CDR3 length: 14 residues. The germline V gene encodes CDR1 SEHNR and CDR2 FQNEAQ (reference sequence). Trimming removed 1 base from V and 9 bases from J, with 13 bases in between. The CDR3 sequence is CASSLDATGRPQHF. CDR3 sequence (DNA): TGTGCCAGCAGCTTAGACGCGACGGGTCGGCCCCAGCATTTT.

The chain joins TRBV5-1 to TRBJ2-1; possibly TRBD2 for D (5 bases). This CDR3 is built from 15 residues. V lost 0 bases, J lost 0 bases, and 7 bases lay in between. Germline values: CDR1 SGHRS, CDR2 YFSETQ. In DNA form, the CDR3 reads TGCGCCAGCAGCTTGGAAGCGGCCTCCTACAATGAGCAGTTCTTC. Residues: CASSLEAASYNEQFF.

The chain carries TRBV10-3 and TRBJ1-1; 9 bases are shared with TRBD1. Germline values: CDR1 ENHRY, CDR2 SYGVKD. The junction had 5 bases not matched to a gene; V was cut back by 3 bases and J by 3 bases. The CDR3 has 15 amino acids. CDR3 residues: CAISDPGQGYTEAFF. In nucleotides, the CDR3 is TGTGCCATCAGTGACCCCGGACAGGGGTACACTGAAGCTTTCTTT.

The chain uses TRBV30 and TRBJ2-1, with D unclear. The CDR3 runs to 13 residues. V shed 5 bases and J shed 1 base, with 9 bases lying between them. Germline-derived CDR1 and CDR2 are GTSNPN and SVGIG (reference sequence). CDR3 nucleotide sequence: TGTGCCTGGGACCCTGGGTCCTACAATGAGCAGTTCTTC. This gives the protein CAWDPGSYNEQFF. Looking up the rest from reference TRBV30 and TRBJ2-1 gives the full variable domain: SQTIHQWPATLVQPVGSPLSLECTVEGTSNPNLYWYRQAAGRGLQLLFYSVGIGQISSEVPQNLSASRPQDRQFILSSKKLLLSDSGFYLCAWDPGSYNEQFFGPGTRLTVL.

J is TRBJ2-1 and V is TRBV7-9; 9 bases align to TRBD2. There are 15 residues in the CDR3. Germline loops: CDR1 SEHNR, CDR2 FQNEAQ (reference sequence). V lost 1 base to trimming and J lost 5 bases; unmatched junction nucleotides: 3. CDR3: CASSLGTSENNEQFF. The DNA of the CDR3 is TGTGCCAGCAGCTTAGGGACTAGCGAGAACAATGAGCAGTTCTTC.

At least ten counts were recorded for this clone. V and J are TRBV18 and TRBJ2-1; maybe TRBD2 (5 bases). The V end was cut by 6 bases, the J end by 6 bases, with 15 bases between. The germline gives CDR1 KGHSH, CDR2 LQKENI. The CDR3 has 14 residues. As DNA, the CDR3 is TGTGCCAGCTCGCTCGGAGGCGTCGGCAATGAGCAGTTCTTC. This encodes CASSLGGVGNEQFF.

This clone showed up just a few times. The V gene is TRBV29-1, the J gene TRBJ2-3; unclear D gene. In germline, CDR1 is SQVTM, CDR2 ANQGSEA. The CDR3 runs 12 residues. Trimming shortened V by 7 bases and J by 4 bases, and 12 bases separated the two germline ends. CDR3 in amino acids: CSAREAADTQYF. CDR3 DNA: TGCAGCGCCCGAGAGGCCGCAGATACGCAGTATTTT.

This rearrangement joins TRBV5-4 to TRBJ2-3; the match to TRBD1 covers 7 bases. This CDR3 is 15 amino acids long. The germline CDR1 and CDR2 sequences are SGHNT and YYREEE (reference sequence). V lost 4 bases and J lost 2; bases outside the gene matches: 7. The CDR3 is CASSPTGTDTDTQYF. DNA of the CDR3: TGTGCCAGCAGCCCGACAGGGACCGACACAGATACGCAGTATTTT.

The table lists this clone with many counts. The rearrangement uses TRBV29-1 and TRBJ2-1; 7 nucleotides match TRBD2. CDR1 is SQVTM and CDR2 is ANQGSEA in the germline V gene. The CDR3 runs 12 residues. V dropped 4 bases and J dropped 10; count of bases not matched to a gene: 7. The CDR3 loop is CSVGEGLREQFF. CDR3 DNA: TGCAGCGTTGGGGAGGGCCTACGGGAGCAGTTCTTC.

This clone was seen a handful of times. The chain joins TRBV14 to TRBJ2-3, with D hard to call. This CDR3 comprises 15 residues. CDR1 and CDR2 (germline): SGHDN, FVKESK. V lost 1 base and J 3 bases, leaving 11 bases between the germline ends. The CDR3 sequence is CASSQGGVSTDTQYF. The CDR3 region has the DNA TGTGCCAGCAGCCAAGGAGGAGTTTCGACAGATACGCAGTATTTT. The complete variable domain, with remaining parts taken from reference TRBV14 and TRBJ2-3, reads EAGVTQFPSHSVIEKGQTVTLRCDPISGHDNLYWYRRVMGKEIKFLLHFVKESKQDESGMPNNRFLAERTGGTYSTLKVQPAELEDSGVYFCASSQGGVSTDTQYFGPGTRLTVL.

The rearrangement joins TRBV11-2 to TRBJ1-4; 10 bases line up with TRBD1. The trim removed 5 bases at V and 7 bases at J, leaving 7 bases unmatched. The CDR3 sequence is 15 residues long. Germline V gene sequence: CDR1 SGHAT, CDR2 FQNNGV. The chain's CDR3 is CASSRDRGRVEKLFF. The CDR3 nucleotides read TGTGCCAGCAGCCGAGACAGGGGGCGTGTTGAAAAACTGTTTTTT.